The 8 T cell receptor beta chains below come from one sample, sequenced in a study of T-cell reconstitution after alpha-beta-depleted transplantation in children. Molecular barcoding with unique molecular identifiers was used for the TCRbeta library. MiXCR was run by TCRdb on the PCR reads, yielding one entry per CDR3 protein. The data contain around 250,000 distinct CDR3 sequences, less than 9% of them seen just once; the ten biggest clones take up nearly 6.5%. The source material was PBMCs, mostly from graft donor cells, sampled 180 days after TCRalphabeta/CD19-depleted stem cell transplant. Receptor source: a male patient younger than 18 who had a stem cell transplant for acute lymphoblastic leukemia, so the T cells may come from the graft donor.

This clonotype has at least ten counts. The chain combines TRBV7-8 with TRBJ2-5, with 10 bases matching TRBD2. The ends lost 0 bases at V and 2 bases at J; junction bases unmatched: 9. Germline assignment: CDR1 SGHVS and CDR2 FQNEAQ. The CDR3 extends over 18 amino acids. The CDR3 region is CASSLALGGTSVQETQYF. The CDR3 DNA sequence: TGTGCCAGCAGCTTAGCCCTCGGCGGGACTAGCGTACAAGAGACCCAGTACTTC.

Comments on this clonotype: A read error may produce the germline difference seen at one junction end. This chain joins TRBV27 and TRBJ2-1, with D maybe TRBD2 (6 bases). The CDR3 covers 12 residues. Germline V lookup: CDR1 MNHEY, CDR2 SMNVEV (reference sequence). DNA for the CDR3: TGTGCCAGTGGGGCGGGGAACAATGAGCGGTTCTTC. Protein: CASGAGNNERFF.

This clonotype appeared many times. The chain has TRBV29-1 and TRBJ2-1; 8 bases are shared with TRBD2. Germline CDR1 is SQVTM and CDR2 is ANQGSEA. Germline trimming cut 5 bases from V and 8 bases from J; bases unmatched to any gene: 11. The CDR3 extends over 14 amino acids. The CDR3 bases are TGCAGCGTTCCCGGGGGGACTAGTGTGTATGAGCAGTTCTTC. Its protein is CSVPGGTSVYEQFF.

This clonotype has at least ten counts. V is TRBV29-1 and J is TRBJ2-1, with TRBD2 identical over 12 bases. The ends lost 8 bases at V and 5 bases at J; junction bases unmatched: 10. The V gene's germline CDR1 is SQVTM and CDR2 ANQGSEA. This CDR3 is built from 15 residues. The CDR3 nucleotides are TGCAGCCCCGGCCTAGCGGGAGGGGGCCACAATGAGCAGTTCTTC. It is translated as CSPGLAGGGHNEQFF.

Many counts were recorded for this clonotype. The rearrangement joins TRBV5-1 to TRBJ2-5, with 7 bases that match TRBD1. Germline CDR1 SGHRS, CDR2 YFSETQ. The CDR3 extends over 14 amino acids. Trimming cost V 4 bases and J 4 bases; bases outside gene matches: 7. The CDR3 loop is CASSEWDSSETQYF. In nucleotides, the CDR3 is TGCGCCAGCAGCGAGTGGGACAGTTCAGAGACCCAGTACTTC.

This clonotype occurred many times. The chain couples TRBV7-9 to TRBJ2-1; D ambiguous. The V end was cut by 5 bases, the J end by 2 bases, with 13 bases between. The CDR3 has 15 residues. Germline V CDR1 and CDR2: SEHNR, FQNEAQ (reference sequence). In nucleotides, the CDR3 is TGTGCCAGCAGCGCGCCACTCTATCCCTACAATGAGCAGTTCTTC. This sequence encodes CASSAPLYPYNEQFF.

This clonotype came up many times. CDR3 in DNA: TGTGCCAGCAGCGTAGTGGACAGGGGAGAAGGGACCCAGTACTTC. Protein sequence: CASSVVDRGEGTQYF. The genes are TRBV9 and TRBJ2-5; 9 nucleotides agree with TRBD1. Germline CDR1 is SGDLS and CDR2 is YYNGEE. J was trimmed by 7 bases and V by 0 bases; bases with no gene match: 7. The CDR3 loop spans 15 amino acids.

This clonotype was observed many times. The chain joins TRBV28 to TRBJ1-5, with D unclear. The V gene's germline CDR1 is MDHEN and CDR2 SYDVKM. The CDR3 extends over 16 amino acids. Trimming pared 8 bases from V and 0 bases from J, leaving 17 bases between. The DNA of the CDR3 is TGTGCCAGCGTTGAGTCGAGTGGGTATAGCAATCAGCCCCAGCATTTT. This translates into CASVESSGYSNQPQHF. Variable domain in full (rest from reference TRBV28 and TRBJ1-5): DVKVTQSSRYLVKRTGEKVFLECVQDMDHENMFWYRQDPGLGLRLIYFSYDVKMKEKGDIPEGYSVSREKKERFSLILESASTNQTSMYLCASVESSGYSNQPQHFGDGTRLSIL.